The clone carrying this T cell receptor beta chain was detected only a few times. Per the original data handling: ImmunoSEQ sequences covered only the junction and lacked quality scores; filtering therefore differed. TCRdb's table, derived via immunoSEQ multiplex PCR, lists solely in-frame clones and lacks some. V, J and clone size are taken as reported in that table, and D and trimming were inferred from the DNA itself. The table lists approximately 1.9 million clones, about 94% of them singletons. V lost 1 base and J 7 bases, leaving 8 bases between the germline ends. The germline V gene encodes CDR1 LNHDA and CDR2 SQIVND (reference sequence). The CDR3 spans 13 residues. The naive CD8 population came from CD45RO-negative cells selected for CCR7, without terminally differentiated effector memory CD45RA+ cells. This sample was included in a study of shared clonotypes between healthy human individuals.

This clonotype was sampled from a man aged 18 to 30 in good health. Some clones in this sample may be carry-over from other donors' samples. The chain is built from TRBV19 and TRBJ1-5, with D tentatively TRBD1 (6 bases). The specimen was naive CD8+ T cells from PBMCs. The CDR3 loop reads CASSIGDTQPQHF. The CDR3 DNA follows: TGTGCCAGTAGTATAGGGGACACCCAGCCCCAGCATTTT. The variable domain in full, with the rest retrieved from reference TRBV19 and TRBJ1-5, is DGGITQSPKYLFRKEGQNVTLSCEQNLNHDAMYWYRQDPGQGLRLIYYSQIVNDFQKGDIAEGYSVSREKKESFPLTVTSAQKNPTAFYLCASSIGDTQPQHFGDGTRLSIL.